What follows describes a single TCR beta chain. Its specificity is unknown. This specimen includes other DNA sequences encoding the same CDR3. The data originate from a study of cytomegalovirus exposure and HLA in healthy donors. Broader study findings: CMV serostatus was the sole immune exposure information available.

The CDR3 totals 15 residues. Trimming stripped 4 bases from V and 5 bases from J, with 18 bases between. Germline CDR1 SGHAT, CDR2 FQNNGV. It was with 60 Vbeta and 13 Jbeta primers that the PCR ran. TCRdb's table, derived via immunoSEQ multiplex PCR, lists solely in-frame clones and lacks some. The sample lists under 20,000 clones; roughly four fifths were seen once. Material for sequencing was PBMCs. V usage is TRBV11-2 and J usage is TRBJ2-7; perhaps TRBD2 as D (5 bases). The source of this sequence is a human donor in good health. The CDR3 nucleotides read TGTGCCAGCAGCTCGCGGGCGGGCTACTTGGACGAGCAGTACTTC. Translating it yields CASSSRAGYLDEQYF. Combining the CDR3 with reference TRBV11-2 and TRBJ2-7 gives the whole variable domain EAGVAQSPRYKIIEKRQSVAFWCNPISGHATLYWYQQILGQGPKLLIQFQNNGVVDDSQLPKDRFSAERLKGVDSTLKIQPAKLEDSAVYLCASSSRAGYLDEQYFGPGTRLTVT.